These 10 T cell receptor beta chains were sequenced from one sample in a study of response to subunit inactivated influenza vaccine. TCRdb reprocessed the RT-PCR reads via MiXCR and lists one record per CDR3 protein. The sample lists about 620,000 distinct CDR3 sequences, approximately 10% occurring once. The sequenced sample was PBMCs from blood, obtained on the day of vaccination. Receptors were obtained from a man aged 50 to 60 who received an inactivated influenza vaccine.

The J gene is TRBJ2-7, the V gene TRBV15; D unclear. Germline CDR1 reads LNHNV; CDR2 reads YYDKDF (reference sequence). This CDR3 has 13 amino acids. V was trimmed by 2 bases and J by 4 bases, leaving 9 bases between them. The CDR3 coding sequence is TGTGCCACCAGCAGAAGTCCAAGTTACGAGCAGTACTTC. Its translation: CATSRSPSYEQYF.

CDR3 DNA sequence: TGTGCCAGCCAGTTCACTAAAGTTGGGATGACCTACAATGAGCAGTTCTTC. Its translation is CASQFTKVGMTYNEQFF. This chain links TRBV6-2 or TRBV6-3 with TRBJ2-1; D is unclear. With 8 bases removed from V and 2 bases from J, the gap between germline ends came to 22 bases. The V gene's germline CDR1 is MNHEY and CDR2 SVGEGT. The CDR3 consists of 17 residues.

This clonotype has only a few counts. The J gene is TRBJ2-2, the V gene TRBV7-8, with D unresolved. The CDR3 sequence is 12 residues long. Looked up from germline, CDR1 is SGHVS and CDR2 is FQNEAQ. The V gene lost 1 base and the J gene lost 13 bases, with 10 bases spanning the gap. CDR3 coding DNA: TGTGCCAGCAGCTTAGGGGCCTTAGGGCTGTTTTTT. Protein: CASSLGALGLFF.

This sequence joins TRBV20-1 and TRBJ2-7; D uncertain. V was clipped by 6 bases and J by 0 bases, with 9 bases between them. From germline, CDR1 is DFQATT and CDR2 SNEGSKA (reference sequence). The CDR3 is 12 amino acids. CDR3 amino acids: CSAGEPSYEQYF. The DNA for the CDR3 is TGCAGTGCCGGCGAGCCCTCCTACGAGCAGTACTTC.

The chain joins TRBV7-9 to TRBJ2-7; 10 bases are shared with TRBD1. The germline V gene has CDR1 SEHNR and CDR2 FQNEAQ (reference sequence). Germline trimming cut 5 bases from V and 3 bases from J; bases unmatched to any gene: 10. The CDR3 consists of 16 residues. The CDR3 loop reads CASSDKLRDRGYEQYF. The CDR3 DNA reads TGTGCCAGCAGCGACAAATTACGGGACAGGGGCTACGAGCAGTACTTC.

This clonotype was observed at least ten times. The V call is TRBV19, the J call TRBJ2-1; D is possibly TRBD1 (5 bases). V lost 3 bases and J 5 bases, leaving 14 bases between the germline ends. Looked up from germline, CDR1 is LNHDA and CDR2 is SQIVND (reference sequence). This CDR3 is built from 15 residues. The CDR3 DNA is TGTGCCAGTAGTATTCTCCGGACACGGAACAATGAGCAGTTCTTC. Residues: CASSILRTRNNEQFF. Full variable domain (missing parts from reference TRBV19 and TRBJ2-1): DGGITQSPKYLFRKEGQNVTLSCEQNLNHDAMYWYRQDPGQGLRLIYYSQIVNDFQKGDIAEGYSVSREKKESFPLTVTSAQKNPTAFYLCASSILRTRNNEQFFGPGTRLTVL.

This chain links TRBV11-1 with TRBJ2-3, with D tentatively TRBD2 (6 bases). This CDR3 is 19 amino acids long. Germline CDR1 reads SGHAT; CDR2 reads FQDESV (reference sequence). The germline V and J ends were trimmed by 5 bases and 1 base, with 25 bases remaining between them. For the CDR3, the DNA is TGTGCCAGCAGCCCCACTCTTGGTAGATCGGAGGGAGGCACAGATACGCAGTATTTT. Protein: CASSPTLGRSEGGTDTQYF.

The J gene is TRBJ1-1, the V gene TRBV5-1, with D maybe TRBD1 (6 bases). The CDR3 is 14 residues long. Trimming pared 2 bases from V and 1 base from J, leaving 9 bases between. Germline V CDR1 and CDR2: SGHRS, YFSETQ. The CDR3 DNA sequence: TGCGCCAGCAGCTTAGGGGGTGAGAACACTGAAGCTTTCTTT. It specifies CASSLGGENTEAFF.

The V call is TRBV28, the J call TRBJ2-7; D call uncertain. Per the germline V gene, CDR1 is MDHEN and CDR2 is SYDVKM. The V gene lost 2 bases and the J gene lost 5 bases, with 10 bases spanning the gap. The CDR3 is 13 amino acids. CDR3: CASSLGPADEQYF. The CDR3, as DNA: TGTGCCAGCAGTTTAGGGCCCGCGGACGAGCAGTACTTC.

In this sample, this clonotype turned up a few times. The chain recombines TRBV7-2 with TRBJ2-2, with TRBD1 matching 8 bases. Germline CDR1 and CDR2: SGHTA and FQGNSA. The CDR3 covers 17 residues. V lost 5 bases, J lost 4 bases, and 12 bases stayed unmatched. CDR3 sequence: CASSQQPGQVATGELFF. CDR3 DNA: TGTGCCAGCAGCCAGCAACCGGGACAGGTGGCCACCGGGGAGCTGTTTTTT.